This T cell receptor (beta chain) was identified during a study of Tregs in tolerant kidney transplant recipients. Study summary: Recipients received nonmyeloablative bone marrow transplants from related graft donors, with transient mixed chimerism.

Trimming left V 1 base short and J 11 bases short, with 10 bases between. This CDR3 is 12 amino acids long. Germline V gene sequence: CDR1 SGHTA, CDR2 FQGNSA. Remarks on this clone: Its antigen remains unknown.

Measured with immunoSEQ multiplex PCR; TCRdb has only the in-frame clones, and not every one. This sample has about 110,000 clones, with roughly 89% found just once. Study-wide results and limits: Activated donor B cell expansion appeared to reveal the most relevant donor-specific TCRbeta repertoire. Changing PCR primers prevented nucleotide comparison between some patients' samples. Donor-specific Treg expansion exceeded global Treg expansion in tolerant patients, suggesting antigen drive.

The chain couples TRBV7-2 to TRBJ2-3; maybe TRBD1 (5 bases). The sequence was collected from a human donor who received a combined kidney and bone marrow transplant. Sequencing was performed on CD4+ T cells from blood, taken before the transplant. The CDR3 spells CASSLVQGEQYF. CDR3 DNA sequence: TGTGCCAGCAGCTTAGTGCAGGGTGAGCAGTATTTT.